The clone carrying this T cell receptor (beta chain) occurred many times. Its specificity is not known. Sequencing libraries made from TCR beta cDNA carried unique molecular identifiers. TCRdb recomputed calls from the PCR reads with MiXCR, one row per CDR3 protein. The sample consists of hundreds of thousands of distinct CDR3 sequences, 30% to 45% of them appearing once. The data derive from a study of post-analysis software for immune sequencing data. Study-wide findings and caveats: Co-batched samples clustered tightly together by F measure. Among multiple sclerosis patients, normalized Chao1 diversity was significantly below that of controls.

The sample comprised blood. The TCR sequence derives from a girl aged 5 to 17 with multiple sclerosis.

The DNA of the CDR3 is TGCGCCAGCAGCTTGGGGACGGCGCAGCCCCAGCATTTT. Protein sequence: CASSLGTAQPQHF. The chain joins TRBV5-1 to TRBJ1-5; D remains unclear. Trimming cost V 0 bases and J 7 bases, with 8 bases left between them. CDR1 SGHRS and CDR2 YFSETQ come from the germline V gene. The CDR3 runs 13 residues.